Each of the 5 T cell receptor beta chains below was sequenced from the same sample in a study of CD8+CD57+ T cells in acquired aplastic anemia. Patients selected for sequencing had displayed CD8+CD57+ cell expansion by flow cytometry. TCR beta VDJ combinations and CDR3 sequences were profiled from genomic DNA. TCRdb reprocessed the reads with MiXCR, giving one entry per CDR3 protein. Among fewer than 200,000 distinct CDR3 sequences listed, approximately 48% were seen once. The sample comprised sorted CD4+, CD8+, or CD8+CD57+ T cells (not recorded which) from PBMCs. The source is a human donor with aplastic anemia.

In this sample, this clonotype turned up many times. The genes are TRBV7-2 and TRBJ2-3, with D perhaps being TRBD1 or TRBD2 (5 bases each). CDR1 is SGHTA, CDR2 FQGNSA, per germline. The germline V and J ends were trimmed by 3 bases and 1 base, with 5 bases remaining between them. The CDR3 is 13 residues long. CDR3 region: CASSLGGTDTQYF. The CDR3 DNA sequence: TGTGCCAGCAGCTTGGGGGGCACAGATACGCAGTATTTT.

Many counts were recorded for this clonotype. This rearrangement joins TRBV9 to TRBJ2-2; D possibly corresponds to TRBD1 (6 bases). The V end lost 0 bases, the J end lost 8 bases, and 11 bases lay between the germline ends. This CDR3 spans 14 amino acids. Germline-derived CDR1 and CDR2 are SGDLS and YYNGEE. The CDR3, as DNA: TGTGCCAGCAGCGTAGGGGCAGGGGCGGGGGAGCTGTTTTTT. Protein: CASSVGAGAGELFF.

This clonotype was seen at least ten times. The genes are TRBV7-8 and TRBJ2-1; maybe TRBD2 (5 bases). The germline V gene encodes CDR1 SGHVS and CDR2 FQNEAQ. Trimming removed 1 base at V and 9 bases at J, with 13 bases between. This CDR3 has 14 amino acids. The CDR3 region has the DNA TGTGCCAGCAGCTTAGGGGAAGGGAGCGGTGAGCAGTTCTTC. It encodes CASSLGEGSGEQFF.

The chain carries TRBV24-1 and TRBJ2-5, with D possibly TRBD2 on 7 matching bases. CDR1 KGHDR and CDR2 SFDVKD come from the germline V gene. This CDR3 is 16 amino acids long. Trimming left V 3 bases short and J 2 bases short, with 15 bases between. This CDR3 is CATSDPGEGPQETQYF. The CDR3 DNA is TGTGCCACCAGTGATCCAGGGGAGGGTCCTCAAGAGACCCAGTACTTC.

This clonotype was seen repeatedly, ten times or more. The CDR3 is CASTLGGTGELFF. The DNA for the CDR3 is TGTGCCAGCACCCTTGGCGGAACCGGGGAGCTGTTTTTT. This chain connects TRBV2 to TRBJ2-2; D ambiguous. Looked up from germline, CDR1 is SNHLY and CDR2 is FYNNEI. The CDR3 totals 13 residues. Trimming left V 7 bases short and J 5 bases short, with 11 bases between. Filled out from reference TRBV2 and TRBJ2-2, the complete variable domain reads EPEVTQTPSHQVTQMGQEVILRCVPISNHLYFYWYRQILGQKVEFLVSFYNNEISEKSEIFDDQFSVERPDGSNFTLKIRSTKLEDSAMYFCASTLGGTGELFFGEGSRLTVL.